The sequence of this T cell receptor beta chain was determined in a study of blood T cells in healthy people across ages. Study-wide points: Any conclusive comparison of naive versus antigen-experienced cells was prevented by using unsorted PBMCs. Per million T cells, TCR beta diversity dropped about linearly as age rose.

CDR1 and CDR2 (germline): LGHDT, YNNKEL (reference sequence). The CDR3 length is 13 residues. The V end lost 4 bases, the J end lost 8 bases, and 14 bases lay between the germline ends. This clonotype was detected a few times. Antigen: not known. Peripheral blood from each donor was collected in a volume of 9.5 to 10 milliliters. Together with a sample-barcoded 5' primer, a J-beta primer mix was included in a second PCR lasting roughly 6 to 12 cycles. Every single cDNA molecule received a tag from a template-switch adaptor with 12 random nucleotides. TCRdb processed the 5' RACE reads anew with MiXCR; each CDR3 protein has one entry. The table shows about 1.4 million distinct CDR3 sequences, with 45% to 70% occurring only once.

The sequence was obtained from a young man in good health. The chain is built from TRBV3-1 and TRBJ1-2, with unresolved D. The sequenced sample was blood. This CDR3 reads CASSPGLLWGYTF. As DNA, the CDR3 is TGTGCCAGCAGCCCCGGCCTCCTTTGGGGCTACACCTTC.